These 28 T cell receptor beta chains were sequenced from one sample in a study of response to subunit inactivated influenza vaccine. TCRdb passed the RT-PCR reads through MiXCR, listing each CDR3 protein once. The data hold 530,000 or so distinct CDR3 sequences, with roughly 23% observed a single time. The material sequenced was CD4+ T cells sorted from PBMCs, taken about 5 days after vaccination. The receptors originated from a man aged 45-65 years who received an inactivated influenza vaccine.

The chain uses TRBV5-1 and TRBJ1-5; 7 bases fit TRBD1. This CDR3 has 15 amino acids. CDR1 is SGHRS and CDR2 is YFSETQ in the germline V gene. Trimming removed 5 bases from V and 6 bases from J; junction bases left unmatched: 11. CDR3 sequence reads: CASRPTGAAGQPQHF. The CDR3 region has the DNA TGCGCCAGCAGGCCCACAGGGGCCGCAGGTCAGCCCCAGCATTTT.

This chain joins TRBV19 and TRBJ1-3; the match to TRBD1 covers 10 bases. The germline V gene has CDR1 LNHDA and CDR2 SQIVND (reference sequence). The V segment lost 5 bases and the J segment 2 bases; nucleotides outside the gene matches: 6. The CDR3 has 16 residues. DNA for the CDR3: TGTGCCAGTAGTTCCCGGACAGGGGGGCCTGGAAACACCATATATTTT. It encodes CASSSRTGGPGNTIYF.

The chain employs TRBV12-3 or TRBV12-4 and TRBJ2-2, with 7 bases aligning to TRBD2. Losses at the gene ends were 1 base for V and 7 bases for J; bases not matched to a gene: 3. There are 14 residues in the CDR3. CDR3 sequence (DNA): TGTGCCAGCAGTTTAGTTAGCGGGCTCGGGGAGCTGTTTTTT. Encoded protein: CASSLVSGLGELFF.

This clonotype was detected a few times. CDR3 in amino acids: CASSYTGGRTGELFF. In DNA, the CDR3 is TGTGCCAGCAGCTATACAGGGGGACGCACCGGGGAGCTGTTTTTT. The V gene is TRBV12-3 or TRBV12-4, the J gene TRBJ2-2; TRBD1 agrees at 8 bases. V lost 6 bases to trimming and J lost 4 bases; unmatched junction nucleotides: 7. The CDR3 consists of 15 residues.

The CDR3 is CASSPRGDRNSPLHF. The CDR3 DNA sequence: TGCGCCAGCAGCCCCAGGGGAGATCGGAATTCACCCCTCCACTTT. J is TRBJ1-6 and V is TRBV5-1; a weak D match, TRBD1 (6 bases). V was cut by 4 bases and J by 7 bases, with 15 bases left in between. The CDR3 is made up of 15 amino acids. Germline-derived CDR1 and CDR2 are SGHRS and YFSETQ.

This clonotype was seen a few times. This chain uses TRBV6-1 with TRBJ1-2; 8 bases fit TRBD1. The CDR3 runs 13 residues. CDR1 and CDR2 (germline): MNHNS, SASEGT. Losses at the gene ends were 10 bases for V and 4 bases for J; bases not matched to a gene: 8. CDR3 loop: CAIGQGVFYGYTF. The CDR3 DNA sequence: TGTGCCATCGGACAGGGTGTTTTCTATGGCTACACCTTC.

This clonotype has a handful of counts. The gene calls are TRBV7-9 and TRBJ2-7, with 11 nucleotides matching TRBD2. This CDR3 has 12 amino acids. Germline values: CDR1 SEHNR, CDR2 FQNEAQ (reference sequence). CDR3 loop: CASSRLAGPSSV. Here the CDR3 DNA reads TGTGCCAGCAGCCGACTAGCGGGACCTTCATCGGTC.

Only a few counts were recorded for this clonotype. J is TRBJ2-3 and V is TRBV20-1; possibly TRBD1 or TRBD2 for D (5 bases each). The length of the CDR3 is 14 residues. V was cut by 5 bases and J by 4 bases, with 16 bases left in between. The germline V gene encodes CDR1 DFQATT and CDR2 SNEGSKA (reference sequence). This chain's CDR3 is CSALALGPADTQYF. As DNA, the CDR3 is TGCAGTGCTCTTGCTCTGGGACCGGCAGATACGCAGTATTTT.

This clonotype was picked up a small number of times. This rearrangement joins TRBV12-3 or TRBV12-4 to TRBJ2-1; tentative D call: TRBD2 (7 bases). The CDR3 has 14 amino acids. V lost 7 bases and J lost 6, with 16 bases in between. The CDR3 nucleotides are TGTGCCAGCACCCTATGGGGGGGCCTCAATGAGCAGTTCTTC. Translating it yields CASTLWGGLNEQFF.

The DNA of the CDR3 is TGTGCCAGCAGCTTGGGGGACAGAAAGGGTACGCAGTATTTT. This encodes CASSLGDRKGTQYF. The V and J genes are TRBV7-9 and TRBJ2-3, with 7 positions matching TRBD1. The CDR3 spans 14 residues. Trimming took 3 bases from V and 8 from J; bases not matched to a gene: 8. Germline V gives CDR1 SEHNR, CDR2 FQNEAQ (reference sequence).

The chain employs TRBV5-8 and TRBJ2-1; D is unresolved. Looked up from germline, CDR1 is SGHTS and CDR2 is YDEGEE. The V end was cut by 6 bases, the J end by 2 bases, with 18 bases between. CDR3 size: 16 residues. CDR3 sequence (DNA): TGTGCCAGCAAGAAAGGGCGATCTGGACCCTACAATGAGCAGTTCTTC. Protein: CASKKGRSGPYNEQFF.

The chain has TRBV5-1 and TRBJ1-3, with no clear D. CDR3 length: 16 amino acids. Germline CDR1 reads SGHRS; CDR2 reads YFSETQ. V lost 1 base and J lost 0, with 11 bases in between. DNA for the CDR3: TGCGCCAGCAGCTTGCGGGGTGTGCTCTCTGGAAACACCATATATTTT. Amino acids: CASSLRGVLSGNTIYF. The variable domain in full, with the rest retrieved from reference TRBV5-1 and TRBJ1-3, is KAGVTQTPRYLIKTRGQQVTLSCSPISGHRSVSWYQQTPGQGLQFLFEYFSETQRNKGNFPGRFSGRQFSNSRSEMNVSTLELGDSALYLCASSLRGVLSGNTIYFGEGSWLTVV.

The chain employs TRBV14 and TRBJ2-1; D gene ambiguous. The CDR3 totals 12 residues. Germline CDR1 reads SGHDN; CDR2 reads FVKESK. Trimming left V 2 bases short and J 12 bases short, with 11 bases between. For the CDR3, the DNA is TGTGCCAGCAGCCAATTCGGCGGCGGGCAGTTCTTC. This codes for CASSQFGGGQFF.

This clonotype was counted once. The genes are TRBV4-1 and TRBJ2-1, with TRBD1 as a possible D gene (6 bases). This CDR3 has 12 residues. CDR1 MGHRA and CDR2 YSYEKL come from the germline V gene. V was trimmed by 4 bases and J by 9 bases, leaving 10 bases between them. The CDR3 sequence: CASSPPRGEQFF. CDR3 DNA: TGCGCCAGCAGCCCCCCCAGGGGTGAGCAGTTCTTC.

This clonotype was counted between two and nine times. V is TRBV5-1 and J is TRBJ2-2; D uncertain. Germline CDR1 is SGHRS and CDR2 is YFSETQ. Trimming pared 2 bases from V and 4 bases from J, leaving 9 bases between. The CDR3 sequence is 14 residues long. CDR3 protein: CASSFRSITGELFF. In nucleotides, the CDR3 is TGCGCCAGCAGCTTTCGCTCAATCACCGGGGAGCTGTTTTTT. Drawing the rest from reference TRBV5-1 and TRBJ2-2, the complete variable domain is KAGVTQTPRYLIKTRGQQVTLSCSPISGHRSVSWYQQTPGQGLQFLFEYFSETQRNKGNFPGRFSGRQFSNSRSEMNVSTLELGDSALYLCASSFRSITGELFFGEGSRLTVL.

The rearrangement joins TRBV20-1 to TRBJ1-1; a possible D gene is TRBD1 (5 bases). The germline CDR1 and CDR2 sequences are DFQATT and SNEGSKA (reference sequence). The CDR3 has 15 residues. The CDR3, as DNA: TGCAGAGCCGAGACCTGGGGACTATTGAACACTGAAGCTTTCTTT. It codes for CRAETWGLLNTEAFF.

The chain links TRBV12-3 or TRBV12-4 to TRBJ1-5; the D gene is possibly TRBD1 (5 bases). The CDR3 loop spans 14 amino acids. V dropped 3 bases and J dropped 6 bases, with 12 bases sitting between them. This chain's CDR3 is CASSLGRSGQPQHF. The CDR3 bases are TGTGCCAGCAGTTTGGGGCGGTCTGGTCAGCCCCAGCATTTT.

This clonotype has a handful of counts. This chain connects TRBV6-1 to TRBJ2-4; D is unresolved. CDR3 size: 15 residues. Germline CDR1 reads MNHNS; CDR2 reads SASEGT. V lost 10 bases and J 3 bases, leaving 19 bases between the germline ends. The CDR3 nucleotides are TGTGCCACGACCATCCCAAGTCCCAACAAAAACATTCAGTACTTC. Its translation: CATTIPSPNKNIQYF.

The chain recombines TRBV15 with TRBJ2-5, with 8 bases identical to TRBD1. This CDR3 contains 17 residues. The ends lost 5 bases at V and 9 bases at J; junction bases unmatched: 20. Germline V gene data show CDR1 as LNHNV and CDR2 as YYDKDF (reference sequence). CDR3 in amino acids: CATSLTRDRLTLGPQYF. The CDR3 DNA is TGTGCCACCAGCCTAACCCGGGACAGGCTGACCCTAGGGCCCCAGTACTTC.

This clonotype has at least ten counts. The chain carries TRBV4-3 and TRBJ1-6; TRBD1 matches 7 bases. V shed 0 bases, J shed 7 bases, and the junction held 9 bases outside the gene matches. Germline V lookup: CDR1 LGHNA, CDR2 YSLEER. The CDR3 sequence is 17 residues long. CDR3 amino acids: CASSQEPVGGGNSPLHF. The CDR3 DNA follows: TGCGCCAGCAGCCAAGAGCCGGTGGGAGGGGGCAATTCACCCCTCCACTTT.

This clonotype was seen more than once but under ten times. V usage is TRBV10-3 and J usage is TRBJ1-5; the D is unclear. The CDR3 runs 13 residues. Germline-derived CDR1 and CDR2 are ENHRY and SYGVKD. Trimming stripped 5 bases from V and 0 bases from J, with 5 bases between. The chain's CDR3 is CAISQVSNQPQHF. The DNA for the CDR3 is TGTGCCATCAGTCAGGTTAGCAATCAGCCCCAGCATTTT.

CDR3 residues: CASSVGVPEQYF. CDR3 DNA sequence: TGTGCCAGCAGCGTAGGGGTTCCCGAGCAGTACTTC. The rearrangement links TRBV12-3 or TRBV12-4 to TRBJ2-7; a possible D gene is TRBD1 (5 bases). There are 12 residues in the CDR3. Trimming left V 6 bases short and J 6 bases short, with 12 bases between.

This clonotype was observed a few times. The gene calls are TRBV24-1 and TRBJ1-5, with TRBD1 matching 7 bases. The junction had 5 bases not matched to a gene; V was cut back by 9 bases and J by 4 bases. CDR1 KGHDR and CDR2 SFDVKD come from the germline V gene. This CDR3 has 13 residues. The DNA for the CDR3 is TGTGCCACCGGCGACAGGGCTAATCAGCCCCAGCATTTT. Protein product: CATGDRANQPQHF.

This clonotype has just a few counts. The V and J genes are TRBV10-3 and TRBJ1-3; 7 nucleotides line up with TRBD1. CDR3 length equals 14 residues. V was pared by 10 bases and J by 1 base, with 7 bases of the junction left unmatched. CDR1 ENHRY and CDR2 SYGVKD come from the germline V gene. CDR3 in DNA: TGTGCCACCCGGACAGGCCCTTCTGGAAACACCATATATTTT. It specifies CATRTGPSGNTIYF.

This clonotype was counted a few times. V and J are TRBV3-1 and TRBJ2-1; 16 nucleotides align to TRBD2. The CDR3 is 19 amino acids. CDR1 and CDR2 (germline): LGHDT, YNNKEL (reference sequence). CDR3 DNA: TGTACCATCAGTTCAGGGACTAGCGGGAGGGCCAGGTCCTACAATGAGCAGTTCTTC. Translating it yields CTISSGTSGRARSYNEQFF.

The genes are TRBV29-1 and TRBJ2-6, with D maybe TRBD2 (6 bases). The CDR3 has 15 amino acids. From germline, CDR1 is SQVTM and CDR2 ANQGSEA. V lost 6 bases to trimming and J lost 0 bases, with 12 bases between them. CDR3 in amino acids: CSVEGRASGANVLTF. CDR3 DNA: TGCAGCGTGGAGGGACGAGCCTCTGGGGCCAACGTCCTGACTTTC.

This rearrangement joins TRBV20-1 to TRBJ2-2; 8 bases map to TRBD2. The CDR3 loop spans 14 amino acids. V dropped 6 bases and J dropped 8; count of bases not matched to a gene: 11. Germline V gives CDR1 DFQATT, CDR2 SNEGSKA (reference sequence). CDR3 nucleotides: TGCAGTGCCGAACCGGGGGGGGCTATTGGGGAGCTGTTTTTT. It encodes CSAEPGGAIGELFF.

This clonotype was counted at least ten times. V and J are TRBV7-2 and TRBJ2-2; D call uncertain. This CDR3 is built from 15 residues. CDR1 and CDR2 (germline): SGHTA, FQGNSA. Trimming cost V 1 base and J 1 base, with 7 bases left between them. The CDR3 DNA is TGTGCCAGCAGCTTAGGCCCACGGAACACCGGGGAGCTGTTTTTT. Its protein is CASSLGPRNTGELFF.